The clone carrying this TCR beta chain was seen many times. With MiXCR, TCRdb called clones anew from the PCR reads. The profile shows tens of thousands of clones, roughly 15% of them singletons. This sample is part of a study of metastatic and nonmetastatic thyroid tumors. No patient had received any treatment before thyroid surgery. Germline assignment: CDR1 MDHEN and CDR2 SYDVKM. V gave up 3 bases and J gave up 4 bases, with 9 bases separating them. This CDR3 is built from 13 residues. The sample comprised blood. V gene TRBV28 combines with J gene TRBJ1-2, with D perhaps TRBD1 (6 bases). This TCR was recovered from a male donor with papillary thyroid cancer or a benign thyroid nodule (not recorded which). Some clones in this sample may be carry-over from other donors' samples. In nucleotides, the CDR3 is TGTGCCAGCAGTTTCGCCAGGGGCTATGGCTACACCTTC. This encodes CASSFARGYGYTF.